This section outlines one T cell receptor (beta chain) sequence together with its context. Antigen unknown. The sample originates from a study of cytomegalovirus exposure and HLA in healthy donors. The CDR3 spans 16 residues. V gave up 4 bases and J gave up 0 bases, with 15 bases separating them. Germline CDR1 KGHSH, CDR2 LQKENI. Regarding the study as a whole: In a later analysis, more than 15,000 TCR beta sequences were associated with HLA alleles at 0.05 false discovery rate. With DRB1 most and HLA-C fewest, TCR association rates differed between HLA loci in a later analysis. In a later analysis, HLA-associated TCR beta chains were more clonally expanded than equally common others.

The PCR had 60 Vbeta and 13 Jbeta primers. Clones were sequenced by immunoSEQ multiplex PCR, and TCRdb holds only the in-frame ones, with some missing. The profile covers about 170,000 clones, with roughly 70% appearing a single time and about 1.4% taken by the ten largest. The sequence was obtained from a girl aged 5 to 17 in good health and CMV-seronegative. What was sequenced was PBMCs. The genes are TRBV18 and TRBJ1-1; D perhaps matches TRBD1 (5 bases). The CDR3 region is CASSLSGRQLNTEAFF. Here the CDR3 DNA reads TGTGCCAGCTCACTATCAGGTCGACAGTTGAACACTGAAGCTTTCTTT. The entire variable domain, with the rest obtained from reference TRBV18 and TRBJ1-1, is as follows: NAGVMQNPRHLVRRRGQEARLRCSPMKGHSHVYWYRQLPEEGLKFMVYLQKENIIDESGMPKERFSAEFPKEGPSILRIQQVVRGDSAAYFCASSLSGRQLNTEAFFGQGTRLTVV.